The following is a T cell receptor (beta chain) sequence with its context. Its specificity is not known. The SP2 primer and nested alpha and beta constant region primers amplified ligated cDNA in four rounds. Reverse transcription of blood and skin TCR RNA was primed at alpha and beta constant regions. TCRdb redid the calling of the 5' RACE reads with MiXCR, one entry per CDR3 protein. In the table there are around 30,000 distinct CDR3 sequences, over 15% of which are singletons. This sample stems from a study of naive and memory T cell subsets. Study-wide findings and caveats: Potentially, T cell activation and differentiation skew this RNA-based measurement.

Germline V CDR1 and CDR2: LGHNA, YNFKEQ. The CDR3 has 10 residues. V was cut by 8 bases and J by 7 bases, with 6 bases left in between. The library had UMIs added by 3' ligation of an oligonucleotide to TCR cDNA. Whole-blood samples were roughly 2.7 ml of peripheral blood from healthy adult volunteers. Input was roughly 1 to 1000 ng of DNase-treated total RNA without cell sorting. The source is a female donor in good health. The genes are TRBV4-2 and TRBJ2-1; perhaps D is TRBD1 or TRBD2 (5 bases each). Here the CDR3 reads CASGGNEQFF. As DNA, the CDR3 is TGTGCCAGCGGGGGAAATGAGCAGTTCTTC.